Reported below is one T cell receptor (beta chain). Its matching antigen is unknown. The CDR3 spans 15 residues. Per the germline V gene, CDR1 is MDHEN and CDR2 is SYDVKM. V lost 1 base to trimming and J lost 2 bases, with 11 bases between them. Primers for the PCR totalled 60 Vbeta and 13 Jbeta. The method was immunoSEQ multiplex PCR; TCRdb's version includes in-frame clones alone and lacks a portion of them. The sample has 60,000 to 70,000 clones; about 82% are singletons. This sample was included in a study of cytomegalovirus exposure and HLA in healthy donors. Donors in the study were healthy people who gave bone marrow. Donors counted as nominally healthy when sampled, yet unrecorded immune exposures were likely. Study-wide results and limits: A later analysis reportedly found fewer N-insertions in an Asian-associated ancestry cluster than the roughly 670-donor mean. Researchers reportedly found TCR beta sequences accurately predicted most subjects' HLA-A and HLA-B alleles.

The material sequenced was PBMCs. The V and J genes are TRBV28 and TRBJ1-2, with D unclear. This sequence originates from a young woman in good health and CMV-seronegative. CDR3 sequence reads: CASSLYEDLNYGYTF. CDR3 in DNA: TGTGCCAGCAGTTTATACGAGGATTTAAACTATGGCTACACCTTC.